Listed here are 5 T cell receptor beta chains from one sample, sequenced in a study of cytomegalovirus exposure and HLA in healthy donors. Use of 60 Vbeta and 13 Jbeta primers characterized the PCR. Profiled with immunoSEQ multiplex PCR; TCRdb holds only in-frame clones, not every one. Of 70,000 to 100,000 clones in the sample, approximately 80% were seen once. Sequencing used PBMCs. These receptors were obtained from a man aged 45-65 years in good health and CMV-seropositive.

This chain joins TRBV7-9 and TRBJ2-5; 12 nucleotides line up with TRBD2. The germline V gene encodes CDR1 SEHNR and CDR2 FQNEAQ (reference sequence). Trimming at V came to 5 bases and at J to 4 bases, leaving 2 bases not matched to a gene. CDR3 size: 14 residues. The CDR3 reads CASSQGLAGETQYF. For the CDR3, the DNA is TGTGCCAGCAGCCAGGGACTAGCGGGAGAGACCCAGTACTTC. The whole variable domain, filled in from reference TRBV7-9 and TRBJ2-5, reads DTGVSQNPRHKITKRGQNVTFRCDPISEHNRLYWYRQTLGQGPEFLTYFQNEAQLEKSRLLSDRFSAERPKGSFSTLEIQRTEQGDSAMYLCASSQGLAGETQYFGPGTRLLVL.

J is TRBJ1-2 and V is TRBV5-1, with 7 bases identical to TRBD1. CDR1 SGHRS and CDR2 YFSETQ come from the germline V gene. This CDR3 spans 19 amino acids. V was pared by 2 bases and J by 0 bases, with 16 bases of the junction left unmatched. CDR3 amino acids: CASSLAVDAGTEANYGYTF. The CDR3 DNA is TGCGCCAGCAGCTTAGCTGTGGACGCCGGGACAGAAGCTAACTATGGCTACACCTTC.

This clone was seen just once. The chain recombines TRBV7-2 with TRBJ2-2; possible D gene TRBD2, 5 bases. Looked up from germline, CDR1 is SGHTA and CDR2 is FQGNSA. This CDR3 region has 16 residues. Trimming removed 5 bases at V and 1 base at J, with 14 bases between. CDR3 region: CASSRRRQQNTGELFF. DNA for the CDR3: TGTGCCAGCAGCCGGAGGAGGCAACAGAACACCGGGGAGCTGTTTTTT.

This clone was recorded many times. V usage is TRBV5-4 and J usage is TRBJ2-7; D call uncertain. V shed 4 bases and J shed 2 bases, with 10 bases lying between them. CDR1 is SGHNT and CDR2 is YYREEE in the germline V gene (reference sequence). The CDR3 loop spans 13 amino acids. As DNA, the CDR3 is TGTGCCAGCAGCCCGAGCCTGACCTACGAGCAGTACTTC. It specifies CASSPSLTYEQYF.

DNA for the CDR3: TGTGCCAGCAGCTTAGGGACTAGCGGCGAGGGGGACAGTCAGTACTTC. As protein: CASSLGTSGEGDSQYF. The gene calls are TRBV7-2 and TRBJ2-4; TRBD2 agrees at 10 bases. Germline assignment: CDR1 SGHTA and CDR2 FQGNSA. V was pared by 1 base and J by 12 bases, with 12 bases of the junction left unmatched. This CDR3 spans 16 amino acids.